Following are 7 T cell receptor beta chains from one sample sequenced in a study of T cell repertoires in aging, cancer and after chemotherapy. The template was genomic DNA from peripheral blood, not RNA. Rearranged V-D-J TRB sequences were amplified with a mixed TRB-A/B primer pool. Via MiXCR, TCRdb re-called the multiplex PCR reads, giving one row per CDR3 protein. The sample lists approximately 1,500 distinct CDR3 sequences; 28% were seen once. Sequencing was carried out using blood. All receptors come from a human donor with a solid tumor.

This clonotype rates as medium-sized. This chain connects TRBV5-4 to TRBJ2-7; TRBD1 agrees at 11 bases. Germline CDR1 and CDR2: SGHNT and YYREEE (reference sequence). V lost 4 bases and J lost 6; bases outside the gene matches: 6. The CDR3 spans 14 residues. DNA of the CDR3: TGTGCCAGCAGCGGACAGGGGGCGATGGGCGAGCAGTACTTC. Translation: CASSGQGAMGEQYF.

This clonotype is a singleton in its sample. A read error may account for a junction end that differs from germline. The chain uses TRBV7-2 and TRBJ2-7; 9 nucleotides line up with TRBD1. CDR3 length: 14 amino acids. Germline V gene data show CDR1 as SGHTA and CDR2 as FQGNSA. CDR3 nucleotide sequence: TGTGCCAGCAGTCCGGGACAGGGAGTCTACGAGCAGTACTTT. Its protein product is CASSPGQGVYEQYF.

This clonotype has more than one count but fewer than ten. This rearrangement joins TRBV20-1 to TRBJ2-7; D uncertain. Germline loops: CDR1 DFQATT, CDR2 SNEGSKA (reference sequence). CDR3 length: 11 residues. V gave up 6 bases and J gave up 1 base, with 7 bases separating them. The CDR3 protein is CSARVSYEQYF. The CDR3 region has the DNA TGCAGTGCCCGGGTGTCCTACGAGCAGTACTTC.

V usage is TRBV11-2 and J usage is TRBJ2-7, with D perhaps matching TRBD1 (6 bases). Germline CDR1 and CDR2: SGHAT and FQNNGV. The CDR3 has 15 residues. V was shortened by 1 base and J by 1 base, with 11 bases between the two germline ends. The CDR3 DNA reads TGTGCCAGCAGCTTAGTGGGGGCGCAATCCTACGAGCAGTACTTC. Translating it yields CASSLVGAQSYEQYF.

This clonotype counts as medium-sized. This chain uses TRBV27 with TRBJ2-7, with 8 bases that match TRBD1. This CDR3 has 15 residues. CDR1 is MNHEY and CDR2 is SMNVEV in the germline V gene (reference sequence). Unmatched junction bases numbered 8, after V lost 5 bases and J lost 2 bases. CDR3 in DNA: TGTGCCAGCAGTAGAGACAGGGGAGCCGCCTACGAGCAGTACTTC. It translates to CASSRDRGAAYEQYF.

By its share, this clonotype is large. The gene calls are TRBV29-1 and TRBJ1-3, with D tentatively TRBD1 (5 bases). Germline V gene lookup returns CDR1 SQVTM and CDR2 ANQGSEA. This CDR3 region has 14 residues. Trimming removed 6 bases at V and 0 bases at J, with 12 bases between. The CDR3 DNA follows: TGCAGCGTCGGGACTGCCTCCTCTGGAAACACCATATATTTT. It encodes CSVGTASSGNTIYF.

The J gene is TRBJ2-7, the V gene TRBV5-6; weak D call: TRBD2 (6 bases). This CDR3 has 14 residues. CDR1 SGHDT and CDR2 YYEEEE come from the germline V gene. V lost 0 bases to trimming and J lost 2 bases, with 9 bases between them. The DNA of the CDR3 is TGTGCCAGCAGCTTGGCGGGGGTCCCCTACGAGCAGTACTTC. This codes for CASSLAGVPYEQYF. The entire variable domain, with the rest obtained from reference TRBV5-6 and TRBJ2-7, is as follows: DAGVTQSPTHLIKTRGQQVTLRCSPKSGHDTVSWYQQALGQGPQFIFQYYEEEERQRGNFPDRFSGHQFPNYSSELNVNALLLGDSALYLCASSLAGVPYEQYFGPGTRLTVT.